Given below is one TCR beta chain in context. Its antigen is still unknown. This specimen belongs to a study of spatial heterogeneity in lung cancer. The overall study: Consistent detection of more beta-chain than alpha-chain sequences was observed. Overall study results and limits: Ubiquitous, expanded tumor-derived TCRs were more frequently observed in blood at resection than at follow-up.

V shed 3 bases and J shed 3 bases, with 17 bases lying between them. Germline V gives CDR1 KGHSH, CDR2 LQKENI. The CDR3 consists of 16 residues. The time point denotes: sample taken at primary tumor resection. No cell sorting; template was whole RNA from tumor, lung tissue or PBMC. Single TCR cDNA molecules each had their own unique molecular identifier. TCRdb reanalysed the 5' RACE reads using MiXCR and keeps one entry per CDR3 protein. The sample lists 30,000 to 45,000 distinct CDR3 sequences; less than 9.5% were seen once. The chain uses TRBV18 and TRBJ2-5; tentatively, D is TRBD2 (5 bases). The clonotype originates from a female donor with early-stage non-small cell lung cancer. This specimen was PBMCs, taken at surgery. This CDR3 reads CASSPFGVASEETQYF. The CDR3 nucleotides read TGTGCCAGCTCACCTTTCGGGGTCGCCTCCGAAGAGACCCAGTACTTC.